This T cell receptor (beta chain) originates from a study of naive and memory T cell subsets. Study results and caveats: No ground truth validated the naive and memory repertoire findings. Possibly reflecting memory cells re-expressing CD45RA, a few larger clonotypes occurred in naive repertoires, especially CD8. Over 85% of naive TCR sequences appeared only once, unlike memory subsets.

Two oligonucleotides, mixed equimolar, formed the beta constant-region primer covering TRBC1 and TRBC2. Ligated cDNA was amplified by four rounds of PCR with nested alpha and beta constant-region primers and SP2. An oligonucleotide with the SP2 primer and a 12-nucleotide UMI was ligated to the cDNA 3' end. One entry per CDR3 protein, called by TCRdb with MiXCR from the UMI-ligation and nested PCR reads. The profile shows 150,000 or so distinct CDR3 sequences, about 23% of them singletons. Details on this clonotype: Its target is not known.

Separate alpha and beta amplification began at the second PCR step. Deletions cut 6 bases from V and 2 bases from J, with 16 bases between. The CDR3 is made up of 16 amino acids. Sequencing used naive CD4+ T cells from blood. V usage is TRBV12-3 or TRBV12-4 and J usage is TRBJ2-2, with TRBD1 as a possible D gene (6 bases). This sequence originates from a human donor in good health. CDR3 nucleotides: TGTGCCAGCAGACCCCCGGGACAACTAAACACCGGGGAGCTGTTTTTT. Amino acids: CASRPPGQLNTGELFF.